Presented here are 26 T cell receptor beta chains from one specimen sequenced in a study of T cell responses to AZD1222 COVID-19 vaccine. Assay: immunoSEQ multiplex PCR; the TCRdb copy retains only in-frame clones and omits some. The sample has tens of thousands of clones, about 88% seen once. The sequenced sample was peripheral blood, obtained 28 days after the second AZD1222 dose. All receptors derive from an adult who received the AZD1222 COVID-19 vaccine.

The chain is built from TRBV20-1 and TRBJ1-2, with D perhaps matching TRBD1 (6 bases). The CDR3 loop spans 11 amino acids. The V gene lost 8 bases and the J gene lost 8 bases, with 15 bases spanning the gap. CDR1 and CDR2 from the germline V gene are DFQATT and SNEGSKA (reference sequence). CDR3 coding DNA: TGCAGTCCCGGGGGGGCGCGGGGCTACACCTTC. Translated, it gives CSPGGARGYTF.

The rearrangement uses TRBV28 and TRBJ2-1, with D perhaps matching TRBD1 or TRBD2 (5 bases each). The CDR3 loop spans 15 amino acids. Germline CDR1 is MDHEN and CDR2 is SYDVKM. Trimming pared 5 bases from V and 5 bases from J, leaving 16 bases between. In DNA form, the CDR3 reads TGTGCCAGCAGTCGGTCCGGGACCCGCGACAATGAGCAGTTCTTC. It codes for CASSRSGTRDNEQFF.

This clone has only a few counts. The V gene is TRBV5-4, the J gene TRBJ2-5; 7 nucleotides agree with TRBD1. The length of the CDR3 is 17 residues. Trimming removed 4 bases from V and 1 base from J; junction bases left unmatched: 13. The germline V gene encodes CDR1 SGHNT and CDR2 YYREEE (reference sequence). The CDR3 nucleotides read TGTGCCAGCAGCCCGCCCCCACAGGGGTTGGGCCAAGAGACCCAGTACTTC. This gives the protein CASSPPPQGLGQETQYF.

This sequence joins TRBV9 and TRBJ2-7, with TRBD2 matching 8 bases. This CDR3 contains 14 residues. V gave up 3 bases and J gave up 6 bases; unmatched junction bases: 8. Germline V gives CDR1 SGDLS, CDR2 YYNGEE. Here the CDR3 DNA reads TGTGCCAGCAGCGCTCGACTAGCGAGCAGCGAGCAGTACTTC. Translation: CASSARLASSEQYF.

The chain couples TRBV4-3 to TRBJ2-5, with 7 bases lining up with TRBD1. The V gene's germline CDR1 is LGHNA and CDR2 YSLEER. This CDR3 is built from 16 residues. Trimming removed 0 bases from V and 7 bases from J; junction bases left unmatched: 11. CDR3 coding DNA: TGCGCCAGCAGCCAAGAACATGGAATGACAGGGCGGACCCAGTACTTC. Translating gives CASSQEHGMTGRTQYF.

The chain joins TRBV7-9 to TRBJ2-1; TRBD2 is a possible D gene (5 bases). Looked up from germline, CDR1 is SEHNR and CDR2 is FQNEAQ (reference sequence). V was clipped by 5 bases and J by 6 bases, with 20 bases between them. The CDR3 sequence is 16 residues long. The CDR3 nucleotides are TGTGCCAGCAGCCCGTCAGGTGGTGGGGAGTTCAATGAGCAGTTCTTC. Residues: CASSPSGGGEFNEQFF.

The chain has TRBV11-3 and TRBJ2-3; D not resolved. Germline values: CDR1 SGHNT, CDR2 YENEEA. Trimming took off 5 bases at V and 0 bases at J, with 6 bases between the two ends. The CDR3 has 13 residues. CDR3: CASSGASTDTQYF. CDR3 sequence (DNA): TGTGCCAGCAGCGGAGCTAGCACAGATACGCAGTATTTT.

This clone was seen a few times. The junction does not match germline at one end; this may be a read error. This CDR3 is CASSERQGSYQQYF. The CDR3 DNA reads as TGTGCCAGCAGTGAACGACAGGGTTCCTACCAGCAGTACTTC. The chain carries TRBV2 and TRBJ2-7; TRBD1 matches 7 bases. In germline, CDR1 is SNHLY, CDR2 FYNNEI. This CDR3 is 14 amino acids long.

In this sample, this clone turned up once. V is TRBV6-4 and J is TRBJ1-1; 9 bases agree with TRBD1. V shed 4 bases, J shed 3 bases, and the junction held 15 bases outside the gene matches. The germline V gene has CDR1 MRHNA and CDR2 SNTAGT. The CDR3 totals 18 residues. The CDR3: CASSAYPTGGRGYTEAFF. The DNA of the CDR3 is TGTGCCAGCAGTGCCTACCCGACAGGGGGGCGCGGGTACACTGAAGCTTTCTTT.

V and J are TRBV7-2 and TRBJ2-7; 7 nucleotides agree with TRBD2. The V gene end was trimmed by 1 base and the J gene end by 7 bases; junction bases not matched to a gene: 13. Germline loops: CDR1 SGHTA, CDR2 FQGNSA. The CDR3 has 16 amino acids. The CDR3 coding sequence is TGTGCCAGCAGCTTAGATTGGGGACGGAGGGGAGGGGAGCAGTACTTC. Protein: CASSLDWGRRGGEQYF.

The rearrangement links TRBV19 to TRBJ1-5; the match to TRBD1 covers 9 bases. V shed 7 bases and J 1 base; nucleotides not matched to a gene: 8. CDR1 is LNHDA and CDR2 is SQIVND in the germline V gene (reference sequence). The CDR3 consists of 16 residues. CDR3: CASTLDRGGSNQPQHF. The CDR3 bases are TGTGCCAGTACTCTGGACAGGGGCGGAAGCAATCAGCCCCAGCATTTT.

The J gene is TRBJ2-5, the V gene TRBV2; the D gene is possibly TRBD1 (6 bases). Germline-derived CDR1 and CDR2 are SNHLY and FYNNEI. This CDR3 is built from 11 residues. The V gene lost 5 bases and the J gene lost 11 bases, with 12 bases spanning the gap. CDR3 sequence (DNA): TGTGCCAGCAGTAACCCCCAGGGGCAGTACTTC. This sequence encodes CASSNPQGQYF.

This chain links TRBV18 with TRBJ2-7; D not resolved. This CDR3 region has 14 residues. The germline gives CDR1 KGHSH, CDR2 LQKENI. V lost 3 bases and J 2 bases, leaving 11 bases between the germline ends. The CDR3 DNA reads TGTGCCAGCTCACCCGACCAAACCGCCTACGAGCAGTACTTC. Translation: CASSPDQTAYEQYF.

The rearrangement joins TRBV10-3 to TRBJ1-1, with D maybe TRBD1 (6 bases). Germline CDR1 ENHRY, CDR2 SYGVKD. V was clipped by 4 bases and J by 5 bases, with 14 bases between them. The CDR3 is 14 amino acids. The CDR3 reads CAISGGVGGTEAFF. As DNA, the CDR3 is TGTGCCATCAGTGGAGGTGTAGGGGGAACTGAAGCTTTCTTT.

The chain employs TRBV5-1 and TRBJ2-7, with 8 positions matching TRBD2. The CDR3 extends over 15 amino acids. V shed 5 bases, J shed 5 bases, and the junction held 12 bases outside the gene matches. CDR1 is SGHRS and CDR2 is YFSETQ in the germline V gene. CDR3 nucleotides: TGCGCCAGCAGACTTGGGGGGCTAGCGGGCCACGAGCAGTACTTC. This gives the protein CASRLGGLAGHEQYF.

The chain combines TRBV18 with TRBJ1-1; D gene uncertain. The CDR3 has 14 amino acids. The germline gives CDR1 KGHSH, CDR2 LQKENI. V was shortened by 2 bases and J by 2 bases, with 9 bases between the two germline ends. DNA for the CDR3: TGTGCCAGCTCACCATTATTACAAAACACTGAAGCTTTCTTT. Its translation is CASSPLLQNTEAFF.

This clone was counted a few times. The chain employs TRBV19 and TRBJ2-1, with D hard to call. This CDR3 spans 14 amino acids. The germline V gene has CDR1 LNHDA and CDR2 SQIVND (reference sequence). V was pared by 7 bases and J by 0 bases, with 10 bases between. The CDR3 DNA is TGTGCCAGTAAAGGGCCCAGCTCCTACAATGAGCAGTTCTTC. It encodes CASKGPSSYNEQFF.

The chain carries TRBV27 and TRBJ1-5; a weak D match, TRBD1 (5 bases). Trimming stripped 2 bases from V and 2 bases from J, with 13 bases between. Germline V gives CDR1 MNHEY, CDR2 SMNVEV (reference sequence). This CDR3 contains 16 residues. The chain's CDR3 is CASSLNSGWGNQPQHF. CDR3 coding DNA: TGTGCCAGCAGTTTAAATTCAGGGTGGGGCAATCAGCCCCAGCATTTT.

The chain is built from TRBV11-3 and TRBJ1-4, with D hard to call. Germline V gene sequence: CDR1 SGHNT, CDR2 YENEEA. CDR3 length equals 14 residues. Trimming left V 6 bases short and J 8 bases short, with 16 bases between. CDR3 sequence reads: CASSSPPADEKLFF. The CDR3 DNA follows: TGTGCCAGCAGTTCCCCCCCGGCCGACGAAAAACTGTTTTTT.

V and J are TRBV28 and TRBJ1-5; D is unresolved. This CDR3 has 15 amino acids. V was clipped by 5 bases and J by 6 bases, with 17 bases between them. Germline values: CDR1 MDHEN, CDR2 SYDVKM. The CDR3 spells CASSPGGKVGQPQHF. The CDR3 DNA sequence: TGTGCCAGCAGTCCGGGAGGGAAAGTGGGTCAGCCCCAGCATTTT.

The chain carries TRBV7-9 and TRBJ1-2; 7 positions agree with TRBD1. This CDR3 spans 16 amino acids. Germline V lookup: CDR1 SEHNR, CDR2 FQNEAQ (reference sequence). V dropped 3 bases and J dropped 2; count of bases not matched to a gene: 9. The CDR3 sequence: CASSFIPQGENYGYTF. CDR3 in DNA: TGTGCCAGCAGCTTCATCCCCCAGGGGGAAAACTATGGCTACACCTTC. Full variable domain (rest looked up from reference TRBV7-9 and TRBJ1-2): DTGVSQNPRHKITKRGQNVTFRCDPISEHNRLYWYRQTLGQGPEFLTYFQNEAQLEKSRLLSDRFSAERPKGSFSTLEIQRTEQGDSAMYLCASSFIPQGENYGYTFGSGTRLTVV.

The gene calls are TRBV11-3 and TRBJ2-2; 7 bases align to TRBD1. The CDR3 totals 15 residues. Looked up from germline, CDR1 is SGHNT and CDR2 is YENEEA. Trimming cost V 2 bases and J 3 bases; bases outside gene matches: 3. CDR3 DNA sequence: TGTGCCAGCAGCTTATCGGGACAGCACACCGGGGAGCTGTTTTTT. It specifies CASSLSGQHTGELFF.

The chain combines TRBV9 with TRBJ2-1, with D perhaps TRBD1 or TRBD2 (5 bases each). The germline V gene has CDR1 SGDLS and CDR2 YYNGEE. This CDR3 contains 13 residues. V was shortened by 3 bases and J by 8 bases, with 12 bases between the two germline ends. The CDR3 coding sequence is TGTGCCAGCAGCGCCGGGGCCTCGTATGAGCAGTTCTTC. Translating gives CASSAGASYEQFF.

The genes are TRBV6-2 or TRBV6-3 and TRBJ2-7; no clear D. Trimming removed 4 bases from V and 4 bases from J, with 8 bases in between. CDR1 is MNHEY and CDR2 is SVGEGT in the germline V gene. The CDR3 has 12 amino acids. As DNA, the CDR3 is TGTGCCAGCAGTTCCCCAATGTACGAGCAGTACTTC. This sequence encodes CASSSPMYEQYF.

The J gene is TRBJ2-7, the V gene TRBV6-5, with D possibly being TRBD1 or TRBD2 (6 bases each). Germline-derived CDR1 and CDR2 are MNHEY and SVGAGI. CDR3 length equals 14 residues. V was cut by 2 bases and J by 2 bases, with 10 bases left in between. Here the CDR3 DNA reads TGTGCCAGCAGTTACGGGGGGCCCACCTACGAGCAGTACTTC. It is translated as CASSYGGPTYEQYF.

The chain is built from TRBV9 and TRBJ2-3; no definite D call. Per germline, CDR1 SGDLS and CDR2 YYNGEE. Trimming stripped 4 bases from V and 0 bases from J, with 12 bases between. CDR3 size: 15 residues. CDR3 loop: CASSPFPESTDTQYF. The CDR3 nucleotides are TGTGCCAGCAGCCCTTTCCCGGAAAGCACAGATACGCAGTATTTT.